The present T cell receptor beta chain was sequenced within a study of patients and donors after allogeneic stem cell transplantation. TCRdb called the RT-PCR reads again in MiXCR, with one record for every CDR3 protein. The top ten clones hold more than 9% of a sample with roughly 200,000 distinct CDR3 sequences, around 40% of them seen once. The CDR3 is made up of 15 amino acids. Germline CDR1 reads SGDLS; CDR2 reads YYNGEE. Trimming cost V 0 bases and J 0 bases, with 9 bases left between them. The V call is TRBV9, the J call TRBJ1-1; D perhaps matches TRBD1 (5 bases). This receptor was identified in a human donor who was either an allogeneic HSCT recipient or a stem cell or donor lymphocyte infusion donor (not recorded which). It is not recorded whose cells these are; they may come from a transplant donor. Input material: blood, either unsorted or a sorted T cell fraction (not recorded which). As DNA, the CDR3 is TGTGCCAGCAGCGTAGGGACATCAATGAACACTGAAGCTTTCTTT. Amino acid sequence: CASSVGTSMNTEAFF.